This TCR beta chain was observed in a study of T cells in tuberculosis. Study-wide context: Blood was taken before or within 7 days of anti-tuberculosis therapy.

A remark on this clone: Its antigen remains unidentified.

Study results and limitations: GMM-specific TCRs were nearer to active tuberculosis alpha repertoires, suggesting expansion. Shorter CDR3-alpha in active tuberculosis partly drove smaller distances.

Time point specified: new active TB diagnosis, blood taken before or within 7 days of starting treatment. The germline V gene encodes CDR1 SGHVS and CDR2 FQNEAQ. This CDR3 comprises 15 residues. Trimming took 5 bases from V and 0 from J; bases not matched to a gene: 5. The data were produced by immunoSEQ multiplex PCR, yet TCRdb's version contains in-frame clones alone and is incomplete. Among about 33,000 clones listed, nearly 90% were seen once. The source of this sequence is an adult with tuberculosis. This sequence joins TRBV7-8 and TRBJ2-3; 7 nucleotides line up with TRBD1. Sequences were derived from PBMCs, sampled at tuberculosis diagnosis. DNA of the CDR3: TGTGCCAGCAGCGGGGACAGTACTAGCACAGATACGCAGTATTTT. Translating it yields CASSGDSTSTDTQYF. The full variable domain, in which reference TRBV7-8 and TRBJ2-3 provide the parts outside the CDR3, is GAGVSQSPRYKVAKRGQDVALRCDPISGHVSLFWYQQALGQGPEFLTYFQNEAQLDKSGLPSDRFFAERPEGSVSTLKIQRTQQEDSAVYLCASSGDSTSTDTQYFGPGTRLTVL.